The next 18 T cell receptor beta chains were all read from a single sample in a study of sequential checkpoint blockade in melanoma. Sequencing was performed with immunoSEQ multiplex PCR; in TCRdb, only in-frame clones are kept and a portion is missing. The sample lists over 30,000 clones, approximately 84% seen once, with roughly 6% in the top ten. Treatment indicated: randomized to nivolumab then ipilimumab (arm A) or the reverse (arm B). The specimen was CD8+ T cells sorted from blood (inferred from file names), collected from a patient given nivolumab and ipilimumab in sequence. The origin of the receptors is a human donor with melanoma.

This chain connects TRBV27 to TRBJ2-7; 9 bases align to TRBD1. The CDR3 runs 14 residues. Germline CDR1 is MNHEY and CDR2 is SMNVEV (reference sequence). Losses at the gene ends were 5 bases for V and 1 base for J; bases not matched to a gene: 3. The CDR3 nucleotides are TGTGCCAGCAGTGCGACAGGGGGGTCCTACGAGCAGTACTTC. This sequence encodes CASSATGGSYEQYF.

This clone came up once. The chain couples TRBV9 to TRBJ1-1; TRBD1 might be the D (6 bases). The length of the CDR3 is 12 residues. The V gene's germline CDR1 is SGDLS and CDR2 YYNGEE. V lost 3 bases and J lost 11, with 14 bases in between. The CDR3 loop is CASSGTAAGAFF. CDR3 nucleotides: TGTGCCAGCAGCGGGACAGCCGCTGGGGCTTTCTTT. Full variable domain (outside the CDR3, taken from reference TRBV9 and TRBJ1-1): DSGVTQTPKHLITATGQRVTLRCSPRSGDLSVYWYQQSLDQGLQFLIQYYNGEERAKGNILERFSAQQFPDLHSELNLSSLELGDSALYFCASSGTAAGAFFGQGTRLTVV.

The chain uses TRBV9 and TRBJ2-1; 9 bases fit TRBD2. The germline V gene encodes CDR1 SGDLS and CDR2 YYNGEE. V trimming: 6 bases; J trimming: 3 bases; junction bases outside the gene matches: 4. The CDR3 sequence is 14 residues long. CDR3 nucleotide sequence: TGTGCCAGCAATGGGCGGGAGGGCTACAATGAGCAGTTCTTC. It codes for CASNGREGYNEQFF.

This chain uses TRBV19 with TRBJ1-5, with D tentatively TRBD1 (6 bases). Trimming left V 3 bases short and J 4 bases short, with 13 bases between. The germline V gene encodes CDR1 LNHDA and CDR2 SQIVND (reference sequence). This CDR3 contains 15 residues. The CDR3 DNA is TGTGCCAGTAGTATTACAGGGTATTTGAATCAGCCCCAGCATTTT. Its translation is CASSITGYLNQPQHF.

The chain employs TRBV19 and TRBJ2-3; the match to TRBD1 covers 7 bases. Germline V CDR1 and CDR2: LNHDA, SQIVND (reference sequence). The CDR3 is made up of 16 amino acids. Germline trimming cut 3 bases from V and 6 bases from J; bases unmatched to any gene: 12. CDR3 protein: CASSIGAGGVMDTQYF. The CDR3 region has the DNA TGTGCCAGTAGTATCGGGGCAGGGGGTGTGATGGATACGCAGTATTTT.

This sequence joins TRBV15 and TRBJ2-5, with 9 nucleotides matching TRBD1. This CDR3 contains 14 residues. With 2 bases clipped from V and 6 bases from J, the junction kept 4 bases outside the gene matches. In germline, CDR1 is LNHNV, CDR2 YYDKDF (reference sequence). CDR3 coding DNA: TGTGCCACCAGCAGACGGACAGGGGAACAGACCCAGTACTTC. Protein: CATSRRTGEQTQYF.

The chain is built from TRBV27 and TRBJ1-6, with D possibly matching TRBD1 (6 bases). V lost 5 bases and J 7 bases, leaving 12 bases between the germline ends. Per the germline V gene, CDR1 is MNHEY and CDR2 is SMNVEV (reference sequence). The CDR3 extends over 14 amino acids. DNA of the CDR3: TGTGCCAGCAGTCGGGGGGCGCCGAATTCACCCCTCCACTTT. Translated: CASSRGAPNSPLHF.

The table lists this clone with a few counts. The chain recombines TRBV19 with TRBJ2-2, with 8 positions matching TRBD2. With V trimmed by 7 bases and J by 5 bases, 15 bases remained unmatched. Germline lookup yields CDR1 LNHDA and CDR2 SQIVND (reference sequence). CDR3 size: 17 residues. The DNA for the CDR3 is TGTGCCAGTACCCACCTCGGCGGGGGGCCGGGGACCGGGGAGCTGTTTTTT. Protein: CASTHLGGGPGTGELFF.

V is TRBV15 and J is TRBJ2-7; weak D call: TRBD1 (6 bases). CDR3 length: 18 amino acids. CDR1 LNHNV and CDR2 YYDKDF come from the germline V gene (reference sequence). V shed 7 bases and J shed 7 bases, with 32 bases lying between them. The CDR3 DNA sequence: TGTGCCACCACCCCTAGGGCCCCCACCGGGACAAGGGCTAGGGAGCAGTACTTC. Translated, it gives CATTPRAPTGTRAREQYF.

This chain connects TRBV9 to TRBJ2-7; 9 bases line up with TRBD2. Losses at the gene ends were 2 bases for V and 0 bases for J; bases not matched to a gene: 3. Per the germline V gene, CDR1 is SGDLS and CDR2 is YYNGEE. CDR3 length: 15 residues. CDR3 protein: CASSVSTSGSYEQYF. As DNA, the CDR3 is TGTGCCAGCAGCGTCTCGACTAGCGGCTCCTACGAGCAGTACTTC.

The chain recombines TRBV9 with TRBJ2-3; the D is unclear. Per the germline V gene, CDR1 is SGDLS and CDR2 is YYNGEE. This CDR3 contains 14 residues. V shed 3 bases and J shed 2 bases, with 10 bases lying between them. This CDR3 is CASSDGGFTDTQYF. In DNA form, the CDR3 reads TGTGCCAGCAGCGATGGTGGCTTCACAGATACGCAGTATTTT.

This sequence joins TRBV6-5 and TRBJ2-3; D perhaps matches TRBD1 (6 bases). Germline V gene lookup returns CDR1 MNHEY and CDR2 SVGAGI. Trimming cost V 2 bases and J 3 bases, with 12 bases left between them. The CDR3 sequence is 15 residues long. For the CDR3, the DNA is TGTGCCAGCAGTTACGGGCAGGGGAGTACAGATACGCAGTATTTT. The encoded protein is CASSYGQGSTDTQYF.

Details on this clone: The same CDR3 is also encoded by other DNA sequences in this sample. The CDR3: CASSLGQGAYEQYF. CDR3 bases: TGCGCCAGCAGCCTCGGACAGGGGGCATACGAGCAGTACTTC. The chain joins TRBV5-1 to TRBJ2-7; 11 nucleotides match TRBD1. Trimming cost V 4 bases and J 4 bases; bases outside gene matches: 4. Looked up from germline, CDR1 is SGHRS and CDR2 is YFSETQ. This CDR3 region has 14 residues.

This chain joins TRBV30 and TRBJ2-5; D might be TRBD2 (5 bases). The DNA end lines up better with TRBJ2-7; the J call may be wrong. This CDR3 contains 13 residues. Germline CDR1 is GTSNPN and CDR2 is SVGIG (reference sequence). CDR3 nucleotide sequence: TGTGCCTGGAGTAGCCGGGGATACTACGAGCAGTACTTC. It encodes CAWSSRGYYEQYF.

This clone was seen once. The rearrangement links TRBV27 to TRBJ2-7; 9 positions agree with TRBD1. This CDR3 contains 15 residues. V shed 6 bases, J shed 0 bases, and the junction held 6 bases outside the gene matches. CDR1 and CDR2 (germline): MNHEY, SMNVEV (reference sequence). Here the CDR3 DNA reads TGTGCCAGCAGGCGGGAGACAGGGGGCTCCTACGAGCAGTACTTC. Encoded protein: CASRRETGGSYEQYF.

This clone was recorded once. This sequence joins TRBV28 and TRBJ2-2; no reliable D call. This CDR3 comprises 16 residues. V lost 5 bases and J 2 bases, leaving 15 bases between the germline ends. Germline V gene lookup returns CDR1 MDHEN and CDR2 SYDVKM. In DNA form, the CDR3 reads TGTGCCAGCAGTCTCCTTGAGACACCTAACACCGGGGAGCTGTTTTTT. This gives the protein CASSLLETPNTGELFF.

This clone was observed a handful of times. The chain couples TRBV6-5 to TRBJ1-1; D is perhaps TRBD1 (5 bases). CDR3 size: 14 residues. CDR1 is MNHEY, CDR2 SVGAGI, per germline. Trimming stripped 6 bases from V and 4 bases from J, with 15 bases between. The CDR3 region is CASRVREEPTEAFF. CDR3 sequence (DNA): TGTGCCAGCAGAGTCAGGGAAGAGCCCACTGAAGCTTTCTTT.

The J gene is TRBJ1-2, the V gene TRBV9; TRBD1 aligns across 7 bases. J lost 2 bases, V lost 0 bases, and 13 bases had no gene match. The CDR3 spans 18 residues. Germline V gene lookup returns CDR1 SGDLS and CDR2 YYNGEE. The CDR3 sequence is CASSVDPPGQETNYGYTF. DNA of the CDR3: TGTGCCAGCAGCGTAGACCCCCCAGGACAGGAAACCAACTATGGCTACACCTTC.